This T cell receptor beta chain was sequenced in a study of shared clonotypes between healthy human individuals. The CDR3 has 18 residues. After removal of 6 bases from V and 2 bases from J, the junction contained 15 bases not matched to a gene. The table came from immunoSEQ multiplex PCR; TCRdb's copy has only in-frame clones and leaves some out. The repertoire has about 2.3 million clones, approximately 90% of them found once; the top ten carry 0.3% to 0.4%. This chain uses TRBV23-1 with TRBJ1-4, with 7 positions matching TRBD1. TRBV23-1 is reported as an ORF; its role is uncertain. The sequencing sample was made of naive CD4+ T cells from PBMCs. Sample subset: CD45RA+ positively selected. The clonotype comes from a man aged 18 to 30 in good health. Some clones in this sample may be carry-over from other donors' samples. CDR3: CASSLGQAGARTNEKLFF. CDR3 sequence (DNA): TGCGCCAGCAGCCTTGGACAGGCCGGGGCTAGGACTAATGAAAAACTGTTTTTT.